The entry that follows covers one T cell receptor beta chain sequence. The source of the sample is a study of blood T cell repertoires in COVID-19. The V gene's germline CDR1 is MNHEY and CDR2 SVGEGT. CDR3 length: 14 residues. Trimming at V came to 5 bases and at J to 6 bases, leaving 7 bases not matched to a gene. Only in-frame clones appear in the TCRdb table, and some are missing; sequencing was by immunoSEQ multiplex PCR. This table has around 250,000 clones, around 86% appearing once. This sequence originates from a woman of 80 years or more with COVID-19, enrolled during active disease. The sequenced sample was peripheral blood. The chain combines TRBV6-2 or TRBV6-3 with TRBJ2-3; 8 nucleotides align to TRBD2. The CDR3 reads CASSPGGAADTQYF. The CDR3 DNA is TGTGCCAGCAGTCCCGGGGGGGCCGCGGATACGCAGTATTTT.